The rows below give T cell receptor beta chains drawn from one sample of a study of radiotherapy plus CTLA-4 blockade in lung cancer. The repertoire was sequenced with immunoSEQ multiplex PCR; TCRdb's copy has only in-frame clones and lacks some. The table has tens of thousands of clones, around 77% seen once. Material: peripheral blood, obtained from a patient treated with radiotherapy plus ipilimumab. The receptors originated from a human donor with non-small cell lung cancer who had a complete response to radiotherapy plus ipilimumab. The CDR3 runs from the conserved cysteine through the conserved F or W. A D gene is named only where the DNA matches it firmly. Where a row states a size, it is once, few, many or the class of an expanded clone; other rows omit it.

TRBV30,-,TRBJ1-1,-,CAWSVYTYTEAFF,TGTGCCTGGAGTGTATACACCTACACTGAAGCTTTCTTT
TRBV6-1,-,TRBJ1-1,few,CASQALIIGMTEAFF,TGTGCCAGCCAGGCCCTAATTATCGGTATGACTGAAGCTTTCTTT
TRBV15,-,TRBJ2-2,-,CATSSQRAVNTGELFF,TGTGCCACCAGCTCTCAGCGGGCGGTGAACACCGGGGAGCTGTTTTTT
TRBV11-2,TRBD1,TRBJ1-1,-,CASSLLVLQGGTEAFF,TGTGCCAGCAGCTTATTGGTCCTTCAGGGGGGCACTGAAGCTTTCTTT
TRBV16,TRBD1,TRBJ2-7,few,CASSPGQRSYEQYF,TGTGCCAGCAGCCCGGGACAGCGGTCCTACGAGCAGTACTTC
TRBV4-1,-,TRBJ2-1,-,CASSQFSTGEQFF,TGCGCCAGCAGCCAGTTCTCAACGGGTGAGCAGTTCTTC
TRBV27,TRBD1,TRBJ2-7,-,CASSMGQSSYEQYF,TGTGCCAGCAGCATGGGACAGTCCTCCTACGAGCAGTACTTC
TRBV2,TRBD1,TRBJ1-5,-,CASSGQGAFNQPQHF,TGTGCCAGCAGTGGACAGGGGGCTTTCAATCAGCCCCAGCATTTT
TRBV12-2,-,TRBJ2-2,-,CASRLGRPAAKITNTGELFF,TGTGCAAGTCGCTTAGGGCGGCCGGCCGCAAAAATAACGAACACCGGGGAGCTGTTTTTT
TRBV19,-,TRBJ2-5,-,CASSARGRGRQETQYF,TGTGCCAGTAGTGCAAGGGGCAGGGGAAGACAAGAGACCCAGTACTTC
TRBV29-1,-,TRBJ2-3,-,CSVGWRTESTDTQYF,TGCAGCGTTGGTTGGAGGACAGAGAGCACAGATACGCAGTATTTT
TRBV28,TRBD1,TRBJ1-1,-,CASSSQGQGRTEAFF,TGTGCCAGCAGTTCTCAGGGACAGGGGAGAACTGAAGCTTTCTTT
TRBV29-1,-,TRBJ2-1,-,CSVRGHEQFF,TGCAGCGTCAGGGGCCATGAGCAGTTCTTC
TRBV7-9,-,TRBJ2-7,-,CASSLRGVGEQYF,TGTGCCAGCAGCTTAAGGGGCGTGGGGGAGCAGTACTTC
TRBV28,-,TRBJ2-7,-,CASRRDTLGEQYF,TGTGCCAGCAGGAGGGACACCTTGGGGGAGCAGTACTTC
TRBV28,-,TRBJ2-7,-,CASSYSPTYEQYF,TGTGCCAGCAGTTACAGTCCGACCTACGAGCAGTACTTC
TRBV7-9,-,TRBJ2-5,-,CASSLGLSIAKETQYF,TGTGCCAGCAGTTTGGGACTGTCCATTGCGAAAGAGACCCAGTACTTC
TRBV19,-,TRBJ1-6,once,CATSRLINSPLHF,TGTGCCACTTCGCGACTGATAAATTCCCCCCTCCACTTT
TRBV19,-,TRBJ1-2,-,CASSMFSYGYTF,TGTGCCAGTAGTATGTTCAGTTATGGCTACACCTTC
TRBV11-2,TRBD2,TRBJ2-3,-,CASRSDWTAGLAGPDTQYF,TGTGCCAGCAGGAGCGACTGGACGGCGGGACTAGCGGGACCAGATACGCAGTATTTT
TRBV4-3,-,TRBJ1-1,-,CASSHVQRGAGKAFF,TGCGCCAGCAGCCACGTTCAGAGGGGCGCGGGAAAGGCTTTCTTT
TRBV19,-,TRBJ2-7,-,CAINHRSVLLIRTQSYEQYF,TGTGCCATCAACCACCGGTCGGTCCTCCTAATTAGGACACAAAGCTACGAGCAGTACTTC
TRBV29-1,TRBD2,TRBJ2-3,-,CSVESSGLAGTDTQYF,TGCAGCGTTGAAAGTTCGGGCCTAGCGGGCACAGATACGCAGTATTTT
TRBV28,-,TRBJ2-7,-,CASTSLYEQYF,TGTGCCAGCACCTCCCTCTACGAGCAGTACTTC
TRBV10-3,TRBD1,TRBJ2-7,-,CAIRVTGGAYEQYF,TGTGCCATCAGGGTGACAGGGGGGGCCTACGAGCAGTACTTC
TRBV29-1,TRBD1,TRBJ2-7,-,CSAHRGSYEQYF,TGCAGCGCACACAGGGGCTCCTACGAGCAGTACTTC
TRBV28,TRBD1,TRBJ2-7,-,CASGRTGAYEQYF,TGTGCCAGCGGCCGGACAGGGGCCTACGAGCAGTACTTC
TRBV5-1,TRBD2,TRBJ2-1,-,CASSLDGRAGEEQFF,TGCGCCAGCAGCTTGGACGGGAGGGCCGGGGAGGAGCAGTTCTTC
TRBV29-1,-,TRBJ2-1,-,CSVVWAGGTFF,-
TRBV23-1,-,TRBJ1-2,-,CASSHRGRHSCGYTF,TGCGCCAGCAGTCACCGCGGGCGCCATTCGTGTGGCTACACCTTC
TRBV6-6,-,TRBJ2-2,-,CASRRTDTGELFF,TGTGCCAGCAGACGGACTGACACCGGGGAGCTGTTTTTT
TRBV7-9,-,TRBJ1-1,-,CASSFQENTEAFF,TGTGCCAGCAGCTTCCAGGAGAACACTGAAGCTTTCTTT
TRBV28,-,TRBJ1-2,-,CASSSRDYGYTF,TGTGCCAGCAGTTCGCGGGACTATGGCTACACCTTC
TRBV10-1,-,TRBJ2-1,-,CASSESELTHNEQFF,TGCGCCAGCAGTGAGTCGGAGTTAACCCACAATGAGCAGTTCTTC
TRBV18,-,TRBJ1-5,-,CASSPPGTQSNQPQHF,TGTGCCAGCTCCCCACCGGGGACACAGAGCAATCAGCCCCAGCATTTT
TRBV2,-,TRBJ2-2,-,CASSGVGATGELFF,TGTGCCAGCAGTGGGGTGGGGGCCACCGGGGAGCTGTTTTTT
TRBV10-1,-,TRBJ2-3,few,CASSEFFVTDTQYF,TGCGCCAGCAGTGAGTTTTTCGTCACAGATACGCAGTATTTT
TRBV28,-,TRBJ1-2,-,CASTGFYGYTF,TGTGCCAGCACGGGGTTCTATGGCTACACCTTC
TRBV7-9,-,TRBJ2-3,-,CASSRAPYTQYF,TGTGCCAGCAGCCGCGCACCTTACACGCAGTATTTT
TRBV10-3,TRBD1,TRBJ2-1,-,CAAGTGRDEQFF,TGTGCCGCAGGGACAGGGCGCGATGAGCAGTTCTTC
TRBV11-3,-,TRBJ2-5,few,CASSLGTGRQETQYF,TGTGCCAGCAGCTTAGGCACAGGTCGACAAGAGACCCAGTACTTC
TRBV7-2,TRBD2,TRBJ2-4,-,CASSLAGRGMGQAKNIQYF,TGTGCCAGCAGCTTAGCGGGGAGGGGAATGGGTCAGGCCAAAAACATTCAGTACTTC
TRBV18,TRBD2,TRBJ2-3,-,CASSPLPSGGSKSDTQYF,TGTGCCAGCTCACCGTTGCCTAGCGGGGGGTCTAAGTCAGATACGCAGTATTTT
TRBV7-9,-,TRBJ2-5,-,CASSLTSGPQSGETQYF,TGTGCCAGCAGCTTAACCAGTGGGCCCCAAAGCGGGGAGACCCAGTACTTC
TRBV14,TRBD1,TRBJ2-7,-,CASRSGQGREQYF,TGTGCCAGCAGGTCGGGACAGGGAAGAGAGCAGTACTTC
TRBV28,-,TRBJ2-7,few,CASTTRLEGEQYF,TGTGCCAGCACTACCCGACTAGAAGGGGAGCAGTACTTC
TRBV5-6,TRBD1,TRBJ2-2,-,CASSSHRQGDTGELFF,TGTGCCAGCAGCTCTCACCGACAGGGAGACACCGGGGAGCTGTTTTTT
TRBV18,-,TRBJ2-3,-,CASSLRQTESSTDTQYF,TGTGCCAGCTCCCTGCGACAGACCGAATCTAGCACAGATACGCAGTATTTT
TRBV7-9,TRBD1,TRBJ1-3,-,CASSAGTGGNTIYF,TGTGCCAGCAGCGCAGGGACAGGTGGAAACACCATATATTTT
TRBV7-9,-,TRBJ2-2,-,CASMNGNTGELFF,TGTGCCAGCATGAACGGTAACACCGGGGAGCTGTTTTTT
TRBV11-2,TRBD2,TRBJ2-7,-,CASSPAGSGSSYEQYF,TGTGCCAGCAGCCCCGCGGGAAGCGGGAGCTCCTACGAGCAGTACTTC
TRBV27,TRBD1,TRBJ2-7,-,CASSLRGRESYEQYF,TGTGCCAGCAGTTTAAGGGGGCGCGAGTCCTACGAGCAGTACTTC
TRBV7-9,TRBD1,TRBJ1-2,-,CASSGGTGANYGYTF,TGTGCCAGCAGCGGGGGGACAGGGGCCAACTATGGCTACACCTTC
TRBV5-1,-,TRBJ2-7,-,CASGRRFGGYEQYF,TGCGCCAGCGGTAGGCGGTTCGGTGGCTACGAGCAGTACTTC
TRBV5-4,-,TRBJ1-2,-,CASSLPAGAGGYTF,TGTGCCAGCAGCTTGCCCGCGGGAGCGGGGGGCTACACCTTC
TRBV6-5,TRBD1,TRBJ1-4,once,CASSYGDRGNEKLFF,TGTGCCAGCAGTTACGGGGACAGGGGTAATGAAAAACTGTTTTTT
TRBV7-6,-,TRBJ1-1,-,CASSDPYPTLRAFF,TGTGCCAGCAGCGATCCCTATCCGACTCTGAGGGCTTTCTTT
TRBV27,TRBD1,TRBJ1-6,-,CASSPTDRGPFSPLHF,TGTGCCAGCAGTCCTACTGACAGGGGCCCTTTTTCACCCCTCCACTTT
TRBV28,-,TRBJ1-1,few,CASTTLMNTEAFF,TGTGCCAGCACTACGCTCATGAACACTGAAGCTTTCTTT